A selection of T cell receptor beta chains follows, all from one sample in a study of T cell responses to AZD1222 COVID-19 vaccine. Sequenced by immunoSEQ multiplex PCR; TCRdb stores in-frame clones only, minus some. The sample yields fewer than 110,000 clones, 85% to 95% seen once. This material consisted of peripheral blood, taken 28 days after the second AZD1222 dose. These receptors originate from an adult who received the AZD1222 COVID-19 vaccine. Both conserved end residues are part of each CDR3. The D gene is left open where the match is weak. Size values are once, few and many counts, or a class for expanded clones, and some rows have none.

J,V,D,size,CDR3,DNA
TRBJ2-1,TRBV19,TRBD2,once,CASSTSGTYNEQFF,TGTGCCAGTAGTACTAGCGGTACTTACAATGAGCAGTTCTTC
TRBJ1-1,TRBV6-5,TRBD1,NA,CASSPATGGGTEAFF,TGTGCCAGCAGTCCGGCGACAGGGGGCGGCACTGAAGCTTTCTTT
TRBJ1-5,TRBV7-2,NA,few,CASSADGNQPQHF,TGTGCCAGCAGCGCGGACGGCAATCAGCCCCAGCATTTT
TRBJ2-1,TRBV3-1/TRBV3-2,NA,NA,CASSQVERGGYNEQFF,TGTGCCAGCAGCCAAGTTGAGAGGGGAGGCTACAATGAGCAGTTCTTC
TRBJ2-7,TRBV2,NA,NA,CASSLQGNLYEQYF,TGTGCCAGCAGTTTACAGGGAAACCTCTACGAGCAGTACTTC
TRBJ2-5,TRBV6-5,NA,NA,CASRLGQETQYF,TGTGCCAGCCGCCTGGGCCAAGAGACCCAGTACTTC
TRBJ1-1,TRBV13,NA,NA,CASSRGSLGRAFF,TGTGCCAGCAGCAGAGGATCCCTCGGGAGAGCTTTCTTT
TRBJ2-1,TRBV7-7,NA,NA,CASSLEGGREQFF,TGTGCTAGCAGCTTAGAGGGCGGTCGGGAGCAGTTCTTC
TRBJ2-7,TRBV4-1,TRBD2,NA,CASSQAPNSPGRAYEQYF,TGCGCCAGCAGCCAAGCCCCAAATTCCCCAGGGAGGGCCTACGAGCAGTACTTC
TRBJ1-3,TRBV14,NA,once,CASSQEEFSGNTIYF,TGTGCCAGCAGCCAAGAAGAGTTCTCTGGAAACACCATATATTTT
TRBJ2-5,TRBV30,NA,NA,CAWSSGGAWETQYF,TGTGCCTGGAGTAGTGGCGGGGCTTGGGAGACCCAGTACTTC
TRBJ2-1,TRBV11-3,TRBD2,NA,CASSSHPSGEQFF,TGTGCCAGCAGCTCCCACCCTAGCGGAGAGCAGTTCTTC
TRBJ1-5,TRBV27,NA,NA,CASSLSSYQPQHF,TGTGCCAGCAGTTTATCGTCATATCAGCCCCAGCATTTT
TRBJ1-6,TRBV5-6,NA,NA,CASSDDRSSYNSPLHF,TGTGCCAGCAGCGATGACAGGAGCTCCTATAATTCACCCCTCCACTTT
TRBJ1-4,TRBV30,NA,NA,CAWRKDGATNEKLFF,TGTGCCTGGAGGAAGGACGGCGCAACTAATGAAAAACTGTTTTTT
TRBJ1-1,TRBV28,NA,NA,CASSLGGAYTEAFF,TGTGCCAGCAGTTTAGGAGGGGCGTACACTGAAGCTTTCTTT
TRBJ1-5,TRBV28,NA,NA,CASSRNRANNQPQHF,TGTGCCAGCAGTCGCAACAGGGCAAACAATCAGCCCCAGCATTTT
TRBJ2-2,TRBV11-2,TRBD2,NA,CASSRGLAGAQRPGELFF,TGTGCCAGCAGCAGGGGACTAGCGGGGGCCCAACGCCCCGGGGAGCTGTTTTTT
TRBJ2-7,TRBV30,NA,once,CAWSHREALSYEQYF,TGTGCCTGGAGCCATCGTGAGGCCCTCTCCTACGAGCAGTACTTC
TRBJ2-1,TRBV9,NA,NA,CASSGGNRDGSPNEQFF,TGTGCCAGCAGCGGGGGGAACAGGGACGGGAGTCCTAATGAGCAGTTCTTC
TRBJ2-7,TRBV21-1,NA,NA,CASSKALGGPYYEQYF,TGTGCCAGCAGCAAAGCGCTAGGGGGCCCATACTACGAGCAGTACTTC
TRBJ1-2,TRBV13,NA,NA,CASSGTTVGLNYGYTF,TGTGCCAGCAGCGGGACCACGGTTGGTTTAAACTATGGCTACACCTTC
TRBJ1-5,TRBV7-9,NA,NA,CASSKDTGNNQPQHF,TGTGCCAGCAGCAAAGATACAGGGAACAATCAGCCCCAGCATTTT
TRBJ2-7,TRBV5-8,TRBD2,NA,CASSLRGGPKLEYEQYF,TGTGCCAGCAGCTTGAGGGGAGGGCCCAAGTTGGAATACGAGCAGTACTTC
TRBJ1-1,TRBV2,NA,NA,CASSPRPRGTEAFF,TGTGCCAGCAGTCCCCGGCCCCGTGGCACTGAAGCTTTCTTT
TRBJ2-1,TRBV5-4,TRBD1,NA,CASSLSQGAHNEQFF,TGTGCCAGCAGCTTGTCGCAGGGGGCTCACAATGAGCAGTTCTTC
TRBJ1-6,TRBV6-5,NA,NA,CASRDSASPLHF,TGTGCCAGCAGGGACAGTGCTTCACCCCTCCACTTT
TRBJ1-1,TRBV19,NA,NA,CASRLDGSTEAFF,TGTGCCAGTAGGTTGGACGGGAGCACTGAAGCTTTCTTT
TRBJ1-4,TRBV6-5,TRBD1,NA,CASSYSPGGYEKLFF,TGTGCCAGCAGTTACTCGCCAGGGGGCTATGAAAAACTGTTTTTT
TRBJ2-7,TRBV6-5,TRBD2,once,CASSYGTSKHEQYF,TGTGCCAGCAGTTACGGGACTAGCAAGCACGAGCAGTACTTC